This T cell receptor beta chain appears in the sequencing data of a study of T cells in localized non-small cell lung cancer. Clones were read by immunoSEQ multiplex PCR, and TCRdb kept only the in-frame ones, dropping some. The table shows about 14,000 clones, with roughly four fifths occurring only once. Germline trimming cut 5 bases from V and 7 bases from J; bases unmatched to any gene: 7. The CDR3 sequence is 14 residues long. Germline-derived CDR1 and CDR2 are SGHTA and FQGTGA. The specimen was peripheral blood, collected before any cancer treatment. The gene calls are TRBV7-3 and TRBJ2-1, with 8 bases lining up with TRBD2. The receptor was isolated from an older female donor with stage I squamous cell lung carcinoma. The CDR3, as DNA: TGTGCCAGCAGCCCCCGACCGGGGGGGAATGAGCAGTTCTTC. Translated: CASSPRPGGNEQFF.